What follows are 6 T cell receptor beta chains derived from one specimen sequenced in a study of spatial heterogeneity in lung cancer. TCRdb passed the 5' RACE reads through MiXCR, listing each CDR3 protein once. The table shows roughly 99,000 distinct CDR3 sequences, with approximately 20% occurring only once. As for time point: blood at routine non-recurrence follow-up after resection. This specimen consisted of PBMCs, obtained at follow-up. These TCRs come from a male donor with early-stage non-small cell lung cancer.

As DNA, the CDR3 is TGCGCCAGCAGCTTGGCAACAGGGGAGGCGGCTGAAGCTTTCTTT. This sequence encodes CASSLATGEAAEAFF. The chain links TRBV5-1 to TRBJ1-1; 7 bases fit TRBD1. Germline CDR1 is SGHRS and CDR2 is YFSETQ. The J segment lost 6 bases and the V segment lost 0 bases, leaving 8 bases of the junction unmatched. The CDR3 is 15 amino acids.

The chain employs TRBV20-1 and TRBJ2-7; 7 bases are a match to TRBD2. Germline CDR1 is DFQATT and CDR2 is SNEGSKA (reference sequence). V lost 5 bases to trimming and J lost 2 bases; unmatched junction nucleotides: 6. The CDR3 spans 13 residues. CDR3 DNA sequence: TGCAGTGCTTCTAGCGGACCGCCCTACGAGCAGTACTTC. As protein: CSASSGPPYEQYF.

The table lists this clonotype with many counts. This chain's CDR3 is CASSRERAYQETQYF. The CDR3 DNA follows: TGTGCCAGTAGTAGAGAGAGAGCGTACCAAGAGACCCAGTACTTC. The V gene is TRBV19, the J gene TRBJ2-5; D unclear. V lost 4 bases, J lost 0 bases, and 12 bases lay in between. CDR3 length: 15 amino acids. CDR1 and CDR2 from the germline V gene are LNHDA and SQIVND (reference sequence). The variable domain in full, completed from reference TRBV19 and TRBJ2-5, reads DGGITQSPKYLFRKEGQNVTLSCEQNLNHDAMYWYRQDPGQGLRLIYYSQIVNDFQKGDIAEGYSVSREKKESFPLTVTSAQKNPTAFYLCASSRERAYQETQYFGPGTRLLVL.

This clonotype came up a few times. This rearrangement joins TRBV24-1 to TRBJ1-3; D unclear. Trimming shortened V by 5 bases and J by 1 base, and 20 bases separated the two germline ends. Germline V gene data show CDR1 as KGHDR and CDR2 as SFDVKD. This CDR3 comprises 18 residues. The CDR3 protein is CATSAWIIPMRSGNTIYF. For the CDR3, the DNA is TGTGCCACCAGTGCGTGGATTATACCAATGCGTTCTGGAAACACCATATATTTT.

The chain recombines TRBV20-1 with TRBJ2-2; D is unclear. In germline, CDR1 is DFQATT, CDR2 SNEGSKA (reference sequence). The CDR3 length is 16 residues. Trimming stripped 0 bases from V and 2 bases from J, with 13 bases between. The CDR3 bases are TGCAGTGCTAGAGATAGATCAGAGAGTAACACCGGGGAGCTGTTTTTT. It codes for CSARDRSESNTGELFF.

The rearrangement joins TRBV7-2 to TRBJ2-1, with TRBD1 as a possible D gene (6 bases). V was trimmed by 3 bases and J by 5 bases, leaving 11 bases between them. Germline V gene data show CDR1 as SGHTA and CDR2 as FQGNSA. This CDR3 has 14 amino acids. The CDR3 loop is CASSFRDTNNEQFF. The CDR3, as DNA: TGTGCCAGCAGCTTTCGGGACACCAACAATGAGCAGTTCTTC.